A single sample gave rise to the 17 T cell receptor beta chains below, sequenced in a study of cytomegalovirus exposure and HLA in healthy donors. Primers: 60 Vbeta forward and 13 Jbeta reverse. TCRdb's copy holds only in-frame clones and misses some; the assay was immunoSEQ multiplex PCR. The sample has 95,000 to 150,000 clones, roughly 77% seen once; the top ten hold about 1.7%. The sample comprised PBMCs. The receptor source for this set is a man between 18 and 35 years old in good health and CMV-seronegative.

This clone is a singleton in its sample. The chain is built from TRBV15 and TRBJ1-5, with 10 bases identical to TRBD1. Germline assignment: CDR1 LNHNV and CDR2 YYDKDF (reference sequence). The ends lost 3 bases at V and 5 bases at J; junction bases unmatched: 1. The CDR3 loop spans 14 amino acids. CDR3 residues: CATSRDRGDQPQHF. The CDR3 nucleotides read TGTGCCACCAGCAGGGACAGGGGGGATCAGCCCCAGCATTTT.

The chain carries TRBV11-2 and TRBJ2-1; 8 bases fit TRBD1. Germline-derived CDR1 and CDR2 are SGHAT and FQNNGV. The CDR3 loop spans 17 amino acids. The V gene end was trimmed by 5 bases and the J gene end by 5 bases; junction bases not matched to a gene: 14. The CDR3 reads CASSQGQGRRGNNEQFF. The CDR3 nucleotides are TGTGCCAGCAGCCAAGGACAGGGACGTCGAGGAAACAATGAGCAGTTCTTC.

The rearrangement joins TRBV5-1 to TRBJ2-3; TRBD1 is a possible D gene (7 bases). The length of the CDR3 is 14 residues. Trimming shortened V by 5 bases and J by 4 bases, and 14 bases separated the two germline ends. Germline loops: CDR1 SGHRS, CDR2 YFSETQ. This CDR3 reads CASRLAQGADTQYF. CDR3 sequence (DNA): TGCGCCAGCAGACTAGCCCAGGGGGCAGATACGCAGTATTTT.

The rearrangement joins TRBV7-9 to TRBJ2-5, with 7 nucleotides matching TRBD1. The CDR3 is made up of 15 amino acids. Trimming removed 6 bases from V and 4 bases from J; junction bases left unmatched: 11. The germline gives CDR1 SEHNR, CDR2 FQNEAQ (reference sequence). Here the CDR3 reads CASRHTTGTLETQYF. In DNA form, the CDR3 reads TGTGCCAGCAGACACACGACAGGGACCCTAGAGACCCAGTACTTC.

This chain joins TRBV9 and TRBJ2-2; 9 bases match TRBD2. This CDR3 region has 14 residues. Germline loops: CDR1 SGDLS, CDR2 YYNGEE. The V segment lost 4 bases and the J segment 4 bases; nucleotides outside the gene matches: 2. CDR3 sequence: CASSLAGVTGELFF. The CDR3 DNA is TGTGCCAGCAGCTTAGCGGGGGTCACCGGGGAGCTGTTTTTT.

The genes are TRBV19 and TRBJ1-1, with 10 positions matching TRBD1. Trimming at V came to 7 bases and at J to 1 base, leaving 6 bases not matched to a gene. Germline CDR1 LNHDA, CDR2 SQIVND (reference sequence). This CDR3 spans 15 amino acids. CDR3: CASTETGGRNTEAFF. For the CDR3, the DNA is TGTGCCAGTACCGAGACAGGGGGCCGGAACACTGAAGCTTTCTTT. Together with reference TRBV19 and TRBJ1-1, the CDR3 gives the full variable domain: DGGITQSPKYLFRKEGQNVTLSCEQNLNHDAMYWYRQDPGQGLRLIYYSQIVNDFQKGDIAEGYSVSREKKESFPLTVTSAQKNPTAFYLCASTETGGRNTEAFFGQGTRLTVV.

The genes are TRBV15 and TRBJ1-2; weak D call: TRBD1 (5 bases). CDR3 length equals 15 residues. CDR1 is LNHNV and CDR2 is YYDKDF in the germline V gene (reference sequence). Trimming left V 5 bases short and J 4 bases short, with 17 bases between. The CDR3 protein is CATSHGGTNSYGYTF. CDR3 nucleotide sequence: TGTGCCACCAGCCACGGGGGGACTAACTCCTATGGCTACACCTTC.

The genes are TRBV7-9 and TRBJ1-2; the match to TRBD1 covers 7 bases. Germline assignment: CDR1 SEHNR and CDR2 FQNEAQ (reference sequence). V shed 4 bases, J shed 4 bases, and the junction held 9 bases outside the gene matches. This CDR3 has 15 amino acids. The CDR3 is CASSSTGIEVYGYTF. The CDR3 DNA reads TGTGCCAGCAGCTCGACAGGGATAGAGGTCTATGGCTACACCTTC.

The J gene is TRBJ1-5, the V gene TRBV19, with TRBD1 matching over 10 bases. The CDR3 has 15 residues. Looked up from germline, CDR1 is LNHDA and CDR2 is SQIVND (reference sequence). V was clipped by 2 bases and J by 5 bases; unmatched bases: 3. The CDR3 loop reads CASSISGQGYQPQHF. CDR3 DNA sequence: TGTGCCAGTAGTATATCGGGACAGGGGTATCAGCCCCAGCATTTT. Variable domain in full (rest from reference TRBV19 and TRBJ1-5): DGGITQSPKYLFRKEGQNVTLSCEQNLNHDAMYWYRQDPGQGLRLIYYSQIVNDFQKGDIAEGYSVSREKKESFPLTVTSAQKNPTAFYLCASSISGQGYQPQHFGDGTRLSIL.

This sequence joins TRBV11-2 and TRBJ2-5, with TRBD2 identical over 8 bases. This CDR3 spans 16 amino acids. CDR1 and CDR2 from the germline V gene are SGHAT and FQNNGV. The V gene end was trimmed by 5 bases and the J gene end by 4 bases; junction bases not matched to a gene: 12. CDR3 DNA: TGTGCCAGCAGCCACCTAGCGGGCACGGGAGGAGAGACCCAGTACTTC. Translated, it gives CASSHLAGTGGETQYF.

A single count supports this clone. The genes are TRBV27 and TRBJ1-2; 9 bases are shared with TRBD1. CDR1 is MNHEY and CDR2 is SMNVEV in the germline V gene (reference sequence). Trimming at V came to 8 bases and at J to 7 bases, leaving 8 bases not matched to a gene. The CDR3 sequence is 13 residues long. This CDR3 is CASGTGGASGYTF. For the CDR3, the DNA is TGTGCCAGCGGTACAGGGGGCGCATCTGGCTACACCTTC.

The chain uses TRBV7-2 and TRBJ2-5; D is perhaps TRBD2 (5 bases). This CDR3 has 15 amino acids. Deletions cut 6 bases from V and 1 base from J, with 15 bases between. Per the germline V gene, CDR1 is SGHTA and CDR2 is FQGNSA. The CDR3 bases are TGTGCCAGCAGTCCGGACTTAACCCGCCAAGAGACCCAGTACTTC. Encoded protein: CASSPDLTRQETQYF.

The chain carries TRBV6-6 and TRBJ1-6, with no clear D. CDR1 and CDR2 (germline): MNHNY, SVGAGI (reference sequence). The CDR3 totals 14 residues. V gave up 2 bases and J gave up 6 bases, with 8 bases separating them. DNA of the CDR3: TGTGCCAGCAGTTACCGGGAGAGTAATTCACCCCTCCACTTT. It translates to CASSYRESNSPLHF.

The chain employs TRBV14 and TRBJ1-6, with D hard to call. Trimming took off 1 base at V and 14 bases at J, with 6 bases between the two ends. Germline V gene data show CDR1 as SGHDN and CDR2 as FVKESK. The CDR3 extends over 11 amino acids. The CDR3 protein is CASSQAGTLHF. The CDR3 nucleotides read TGTGCCAGCAGCCAAGCGGGGACCCTCCACTTT.

V usage is TRBV10-3 and J usage is TRBJ1-2, with D possibly TRBD1 on 5 matching bases. Germline loops: CDR1 ENHRY, CDR2 SYGVKD. The length of the CDR3 is 13 residues. V was cut by 6 bases and J by 6 bases, with 14 bases left in between. The CDR3 nucleotides read TGTGCCATCAGCGTGGACATTAATAATGGCTACACCTTC. As protein: CAISVDINNGYTF.

This clone was counted between two and nine times. This chain links TRBV19 with TRBJ1-2; D is ambiguous. V gave up 2 bases and J gave up 0 bases, with 10 bases separating them. The V gene's germline CDR1 is LNHDA and CDR2 SQIVND (reference sequence). The CDR3 loop spans 15 amino acids. CDR3 loop: CASSIRSGANYGYTF. The CDR3 nucleotides read TGTGCCAGTAGTATAAGGTCGGGTGCTAACTATGGCTACACCTTC.

This clone was counted a few times. J is TRBJ2-1 and V is TRBV11-1; TRBD1 is a possible D gene (6 bases). Trimming took off 1 base at V and 0 bases at J, with 7 bases between the two ends. The CDR3 is 15 amino acids. Germline V lookup: CDR1 SGHAT, CDR2 FQDESV (reference sequence). CDR3 DNA sequence: TGTGCCAGCAGCTTAGGGGACAACTCCTACAATGAGCAGTTCTTC. Its protein is CASSLGDNSYNEQFF.